The rows below give T cell receptor beta chains drawn from one sample of a study of shared clonotypes between healthy human individuals. Generated by immunoSEQ multiplex PCR, the TCRdb table keeps only in-frame clones and is missing some. The repertoire holds some 2.4 million clones, with approximately 93% as singletons. The source material was naive CD4+ T cells from PBMCs. Source of these receptors: a young man in good health. Some clones in this sample may be carry-over from other donors' samples. Both conserved end residues are part of each CDR3. Not all rows give a size; the values are once, few, many and, for expanded clones, a class.

clone size,V gene,CDR3 protein
-,TRBV19,CASSFVGAGYGYTF
once,TRBV19,CASSTLTGANQPQHF
-,TRBV7-3,CASSKGVLETQYF
once,TRBV25-1,CASVGNWVTNEKLFF
-,TRBV5-4,CASSRGRGNTDTQYF
-,TRBV19,CASSGQPYEQYF
once,TRBV11-3,CASSPRGYGETQYF
-,TRBV5-1,CASSWTGGNTGELFF
once,TRBV19,CASSISTVNSYEQYF
-,TRBV4-2,CASSQVVFGSSDEQFF
-,TRBV29-1,CSVLPGLPAKNIQYF
-,TRBV18,CASSYGAPYEQYF
-,TRBV9,CASSGLPLGGNEQFF
-,TRBV27,CASLDRGVSEAFF
-,TRBV10-3,CAINPDRASTGELFF
-,TRBV28,CASKNAGSRNEKLFF
-,TRBV7-7,CASSLLAGSNTGELFF
-,TRBV14,CASSLKAGQAHREKLFF
-,TRBV5-1,CASSLLGEDNQPQHF
-,TRBV28,CASTIHKSSYEQYF
-,TRBV19,CASSDSGLAVRGELFF
-,TRBV4-2,CASSHSFQQSSYNEQFF
-,TRBV9,CASSTIAGAYNEQFF